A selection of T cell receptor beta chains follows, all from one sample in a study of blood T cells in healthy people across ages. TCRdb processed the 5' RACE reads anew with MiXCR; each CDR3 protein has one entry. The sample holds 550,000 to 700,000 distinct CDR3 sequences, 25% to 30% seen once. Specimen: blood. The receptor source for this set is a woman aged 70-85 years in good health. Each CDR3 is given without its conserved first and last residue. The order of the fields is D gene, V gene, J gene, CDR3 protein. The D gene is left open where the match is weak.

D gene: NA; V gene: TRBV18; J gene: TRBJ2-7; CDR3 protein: ASSPPGQGPYEQY
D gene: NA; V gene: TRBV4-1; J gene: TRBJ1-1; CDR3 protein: ASSLVKVRSEAF
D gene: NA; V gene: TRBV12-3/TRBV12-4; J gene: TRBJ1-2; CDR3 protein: ASRQGISGGYT
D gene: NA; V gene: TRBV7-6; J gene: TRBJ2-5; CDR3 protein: ASIKRAQETQY
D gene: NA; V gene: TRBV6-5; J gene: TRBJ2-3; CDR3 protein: ASSPWDLATDTQY
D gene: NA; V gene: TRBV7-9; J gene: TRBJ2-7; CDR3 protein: ASSLGTYYEQY
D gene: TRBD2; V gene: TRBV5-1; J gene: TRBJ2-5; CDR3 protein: ASSPGLAGATQETQY
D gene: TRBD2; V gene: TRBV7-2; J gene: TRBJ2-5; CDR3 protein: ASSLALPTSGGTGTQY
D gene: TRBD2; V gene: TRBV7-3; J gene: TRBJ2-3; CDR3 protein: ASSQEAGGITDTQY
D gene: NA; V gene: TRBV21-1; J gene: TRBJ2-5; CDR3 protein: ASSWDTNKETQY
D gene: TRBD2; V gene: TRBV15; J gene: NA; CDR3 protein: ATSRTSGVEQY
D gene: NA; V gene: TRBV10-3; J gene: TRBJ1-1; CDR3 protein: AISGGGGTETF
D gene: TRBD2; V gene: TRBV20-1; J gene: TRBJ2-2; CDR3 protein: SAWDYRGAGELF
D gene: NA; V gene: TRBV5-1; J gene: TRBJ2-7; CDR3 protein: ASSLVTGKGYYEQY
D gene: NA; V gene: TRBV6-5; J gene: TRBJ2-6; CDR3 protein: ASKAGTGANVLT
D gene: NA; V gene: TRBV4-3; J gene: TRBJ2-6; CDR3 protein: ASSHGQVGYSGANVLT
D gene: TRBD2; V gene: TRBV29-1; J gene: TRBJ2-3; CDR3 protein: SVRPTSGSTDTQY
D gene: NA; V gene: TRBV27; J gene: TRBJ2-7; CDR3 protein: ASSLEPSGSYEQY
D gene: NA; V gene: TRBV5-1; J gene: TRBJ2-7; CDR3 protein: ASSLGTRLRDYEQY
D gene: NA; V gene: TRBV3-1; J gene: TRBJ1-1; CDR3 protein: ASSQEGQGQAEAF
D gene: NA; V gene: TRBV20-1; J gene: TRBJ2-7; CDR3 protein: SARAPPYEQY
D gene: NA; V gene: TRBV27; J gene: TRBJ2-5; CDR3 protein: ASRSEDFPGETQY
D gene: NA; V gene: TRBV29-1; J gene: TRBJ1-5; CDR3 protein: SAKDTNQPQH
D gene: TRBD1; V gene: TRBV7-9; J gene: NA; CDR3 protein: ASSPPDREYEQY
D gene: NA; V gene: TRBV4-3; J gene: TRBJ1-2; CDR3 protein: ASSQDVGSYGYT
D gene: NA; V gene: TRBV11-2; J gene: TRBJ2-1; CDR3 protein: ASSPLGGGDNEQF
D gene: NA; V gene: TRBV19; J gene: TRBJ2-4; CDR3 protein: ASSSKPGFDIQY
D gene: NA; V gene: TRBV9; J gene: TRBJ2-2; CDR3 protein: ASSVGPASGELF
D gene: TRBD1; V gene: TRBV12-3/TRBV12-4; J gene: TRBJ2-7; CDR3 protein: ASTRGSHFYEQY
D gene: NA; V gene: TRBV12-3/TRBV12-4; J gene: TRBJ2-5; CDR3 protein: ASSLTEAQDQY
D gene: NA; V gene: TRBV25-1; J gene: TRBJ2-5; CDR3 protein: ASSDFVRHPETQY
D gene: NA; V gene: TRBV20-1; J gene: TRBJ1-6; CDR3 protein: SASRDTNSPLH
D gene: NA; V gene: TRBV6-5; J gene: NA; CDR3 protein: ASSYSMNPSFSYEQY
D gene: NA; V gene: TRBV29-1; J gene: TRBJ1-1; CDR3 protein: SVSRVGRGTEAF
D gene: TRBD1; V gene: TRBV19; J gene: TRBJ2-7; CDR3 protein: ASSRTGTGYEQY
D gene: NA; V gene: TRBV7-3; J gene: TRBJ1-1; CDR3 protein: ASSLREETEAF
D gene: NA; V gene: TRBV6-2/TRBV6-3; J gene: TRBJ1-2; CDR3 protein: ASSASVGQKVRYYGYT
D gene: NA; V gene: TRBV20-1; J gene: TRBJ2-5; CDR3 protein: SAPRGLDQETQY
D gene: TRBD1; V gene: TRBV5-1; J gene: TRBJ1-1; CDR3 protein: ASSVQGFENTEAF
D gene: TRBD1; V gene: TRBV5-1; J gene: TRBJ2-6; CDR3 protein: ASSWGPLTGAGANVLT
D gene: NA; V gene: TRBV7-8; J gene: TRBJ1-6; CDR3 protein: ASSREGNSPLH
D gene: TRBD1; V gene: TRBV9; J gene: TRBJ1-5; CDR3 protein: ASSPGTAENQPQH
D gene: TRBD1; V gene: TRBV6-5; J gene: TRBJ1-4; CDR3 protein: ASRTGGPENEKLF
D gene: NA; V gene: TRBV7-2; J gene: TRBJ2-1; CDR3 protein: ASSLHNEQF
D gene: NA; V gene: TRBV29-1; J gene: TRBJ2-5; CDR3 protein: SVGGTLQETQY
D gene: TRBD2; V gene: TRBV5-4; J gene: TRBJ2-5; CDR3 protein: ASSSLAGIQETQY
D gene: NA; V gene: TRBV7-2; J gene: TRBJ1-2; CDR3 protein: ASSLVGGIPNYGCT
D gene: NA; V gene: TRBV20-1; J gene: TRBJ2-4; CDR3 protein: SAGPNGALSKNIQY
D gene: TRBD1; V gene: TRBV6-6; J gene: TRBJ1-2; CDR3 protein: ASSPGQRTGGYT
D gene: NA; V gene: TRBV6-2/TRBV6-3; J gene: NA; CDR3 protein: ASNDPGGAYEQY
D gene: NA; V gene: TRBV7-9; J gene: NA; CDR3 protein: ASSLAGESYEQY
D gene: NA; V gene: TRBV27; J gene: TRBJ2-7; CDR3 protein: ASSPGVQADSYEQY
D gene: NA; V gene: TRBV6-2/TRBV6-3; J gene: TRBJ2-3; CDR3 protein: ASSYFAGTDTQY
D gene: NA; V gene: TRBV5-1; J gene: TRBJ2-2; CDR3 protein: ASSWDLRGGNTGELF
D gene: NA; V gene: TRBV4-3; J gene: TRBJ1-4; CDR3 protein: ASSQVWGEKLF
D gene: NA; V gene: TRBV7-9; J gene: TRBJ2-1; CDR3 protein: ASSFRGGGRSSYNEQF
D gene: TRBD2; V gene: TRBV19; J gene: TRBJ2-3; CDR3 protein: ASSTIQRDTQY
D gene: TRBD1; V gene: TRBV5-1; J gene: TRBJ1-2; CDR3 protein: ASSFFTGGEYYGYT
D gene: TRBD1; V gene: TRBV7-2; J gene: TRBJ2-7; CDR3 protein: ASRKGQNSIYEQY